This is a list of T cell receptor beta chains from one sample in a study of lymphopenia after photon versus proton radiotherapy. Clones were read by immunoSEQ multiplex PCR, and TCRdb kept only the in-frame ones, dropping some. The sample consists of about 1,900 clones, around three quarters of them appearing once. The sequences come from peripheral blood, collected from a patient treated with photon-based radiotherapy. These receptors were taken from a man aged 80 or over with cholangiocarcinoma. CDR3s include the opening cysteine and the closing phenylalanine or tryptophan. D genes are given only for firm matches. The size entry is marked missing in some rows and otherwise reads once, few, many or a size class.

D gene	V gene	J gene	clone size	CDR3 protein	CDR3 DNA
-	TRBV25-1	TRBJ2-1	-	CASSKPQGLAYNEQFF	TGTGCCAGCAGTAAGCCACAGGGTTTGGCCTACAATGAGCAGTTCTTC
-	TRBV5-1	TRBJ2-5	-	CASSLEGGRRAETQYF	TGCGCCAGCAGCTTGGAGGGGGGGCGCCGAGCGGAGACCCAGTACTTC
-	TRBV28	TRBJ2-7	-	CASKDSSYEQYF	TGTGCCAGCAAGGATTCTTCCTACGAGCAGTACTTC
-	TRBV30	TRBJ1-3	-	CAWSSGNTIYF	TGTGCCTGGAGCTCAGGAAACACCATATATTTT
TRBD2	TRBV7-9	TRBJ2-3	-	CASSSRQLAGGSYTDTQYF	TGTGCCAGCAGCAGCCGACAACTAGCGGGGGGGTCCTACACAGATACGCAGTATTTT
TRBD1	TRBV5-1	TRBJ2-3	-	CASSLEGGAVDTQYF	TGCGCCAGCAGCTTGGAAGGGGGCGCGGTAGATACGCAGTATTTT
-	TRBV5-1	TRBJ2-7	once	CASSPVGGFDSYEQYF	TGCGCCAGCAGCCCGGTGGGCGGCTTCGACTCCTACGAGCAGTACTTC
TRBD1	TRBV28	TRBJ1-5	-	CASRYLGQGPNQPQHF	TGTGCCAGCAGATACCTGGGACAGGGCCCCAATCAGCCCCAGCATTTT
-	TRBV6-5	TRBJ2-6	-	CASRRDSSGANVLTF	TGTGCCAGCAGGCGCGACAGCTCTGGGGCCAACGTCCTGACTTTC
-	TRBV18	TRBJ2-7	-	CASSPETVGRGQYF	TGTGCCAGCTCACCAGAGACGGTTGGTCGAGGGCAGTACTTC
-	TRBV11-2	TRBJ2-1	few	CASSLGWGNEQFF	TGTGCCAGCAGCTTAGGATGGGGTAATGAGCAGTTCTTC
-	TRBV30	TRBJ1-1	-	CAWKVMNTEAFF	TGTGCCTGGAAGGTAATGAACACTGAAGCTTTCTTT
-	TRBV4-1	TRBJ1-4	-	CASSRVGGRNEKLFF	TGCGCCAGCAGCCGGGTCGGGGGACGTAATGAAAAACTGTTTTTT
-	TRBV11-1	TRBJ1-2	-	CASSLTPGWNYGYTF	TGTGCCAGCAGCTTGACTCCTGGCTGGAACTATGGCTACACCTTC
TRBD2	TRBV15	TRBJ2-3	-	CATSGPRSILAGATDTQYF	TGTGCCACCAGCGGACCTAGGAGCATACTAGCGGGGGCCACAGATACGCAGTATTTT
-	TRBV2	TRBJ2-4	-	CASSPRDNVYF	TGTGCCAGCAGCCCCCGGGACAACGTGTACTTC
TRBD1	TRBV11-2	TRBJ2-5	-	CASRNSGTGVETQYF	TGTGCCAGCAGGAATTCCGGGACAGGGGTAGAGACCCAGTACTTC
TRBD1	TRBV7-2	TRBJ2-7	once	CASSLGDRPSYEQYF	TGTGCCAGCAGCTTAGGGGACAGACCTTCATACGAGCAGTACTTC
-	TRBV18	TRBJ2-1	-	CASSLAPRGNQFF	TGTGCCAGCTCACTCGCCCCGCGGGGCAACCAGTTCTTC
TRBD1	TRBV7-2	TRBJ2-7	-	CASSFRQGVEQYF	TGTGCCAGCAGCTTCCGACAGGGGGTCGAGCAGTACTTC
-	TRBV29-1	TRBJ2-3	-	CSVDTDTQYF	TGCAGCGTGGACACAGATACGCAGTATTTT
TRBD1	TRBV5-1	TRBJ1-5	few	CASSTGTDSNQPQHF	TGCGCCAGCAGCACCGGGACAGATAGCAATCAGCCCCAGCATTTT
TRBD1	TRBV10-3	TRBJ2-3	-	CAIRPTGGQDTQYF	TGTGCCATCAGGCCGACAGGGGGCCAAGATACGCAGTATTTT
TRBD2	TRBV7-9	TRBJ2-5	-	CASSLAYTSGGQETQYF	TGTGCCAGCAGCTTAGCGTACACTAGCGGGGGACAAGAGACCCAGTACTTC
TRBD1	TRBV6-5	TRBJ2-2	large	CASRVRGPLSGELFF	TGTGCCAGCAGGGTTAGGGGGCCCCTATCCGGGGAGCTGTTTTTT
TRBD1	TRBV2	TRBJ1-5	once	CASSLRQGSQPQHF	TGTGCCAGCAGTCTACGACAGGGGAGTCAGCCCCAGCATTTT